These 19 T cell receptor beta chains were sequenced from one sample in a study of cytomegalovirus exposure and HLA in healthy donors (dated by TCRdb to 2016 to 2017). The library was made by the immunoSEQ multiplex PCR assay. A mixture of 60 forward primers for TCR Vbeta segments and 13 reverse primers for TCR Jbeta segments was used in the multiplex PCR. The clones in this table, taken by TCRdb from immuneACCESS, are in-frame only. Not every clone is retained; where verified, under half of the shortfall comes from an unresolved V gene, and the cause of the rest is unknown. Across this sample there are roughly 70,000 clones, with 74% seen only once. The biggest ten clones account for roughly 11% of the sample. Source material: PBMCs. The receptors were sampled from a human donor in good health.

The rearrangement links TRBV7-2 to TRBJ2-3; TRBD2 matches at 11 bases. Germline assignment: CDR1 SGHTA and CDR2 FQGNSA. V was clipped by 3 bases and J by 4 bases; unmatched bases: 3. This CDR3 contains 15 residues. CDR3 nucleotide sequence: TGTGCCAGCAGCTTGATGACTAGCGGGGCAGATACGCAGTATTTT. This sequence encodes CASSLMTSGADTQYF.

The gene calls are TRBV27 and TRBJ2-3, with unresolved D. The CDR3 spans 13 residues. CDR1 is MNHEY and CDR2 is SMNVEV in the germline V gene (reference sequence). V was pared by 6 bases and J by 2 bases, with 9 bases between. CDR3 protein: CASRVTNTDTQYF. For the CDR3, the DNA is TGTGCCAGCAGAGTCACAAACACAGATACGCAGTATTTT.

The J gene is TRBJ2-1, the V gene TRBV7-8; D unresolved. The V gene lost 1 base and the J gene lost 9 bases, with 4 bases spanning the gap. Germline V gene data show CDR1 as SGHVS and CDR2 as FQNEAQ. The CDR3 is 11 amino acids. CDR3 sequence (DNA): TGTGCCAGCAGCTTAGGTCGTGAGCAGTTCTTC. This codes for CASSLGREQFF.

The chain combines TRBV30 with TRBJ2-7; possible D gene TRBD2, 6 bases. CDR1 is GTSNPN and CDR2 is SVGIG in the germline V gene (reference sequence). The length of the CDR3 is 14 residues. V was trimmed by 2 bases and J by 7 bases, leaving 18 bases between them. CDR3 DNA sequence: TGTGCCTGGAGTTACGGGACTGGGTCGAAGGAGCAGTACTTC. Its protein is CAWSYGTGSKEQYF.

This clone was recorded only once. The chain is built from TRBV11-3 and TRBJ1-1; D is uncertain. Trimming stripped 5 bases from V and 11 bases from J, with 21 bases between. This CDR3 contains 14 residues. Germline CDR1 reads SGHNT; CDR2 reads YENEEA. This chain's CDR3 is CASSRGLQKGDAFF. CDR3 bases: TGTGCCAGCAGCCGAGGGCTACAGAAAGGTGACGCTTTCTTT.

The rearrangement links TRBV19 to TRBJ2-5; TRBD2 aligns across 7 bases. The V segment lost 2 bases and the J segment 5 bases; nucleotides outside the gene matches: 11. The CDR3 extends over 16 amino acids. Germline CDR1 LNHDA, CDR2 SQIVND (reference sequence). The CDR3 region has the DNA TGTGCCAGTAGTATAAAAGCGGGGTTAGGTTTGGAGACCCAGTACTTC. Protein sequence: CASSIKAGLGLETQYF.

In this sample, this clone turned up a few times. The V and J genes are TRBV27 and TRBJ2-7; weak D call: TRBD2 (6 bases). Germline CDR1 MNHEY, CDR2 SMNVEV (reference sequence). V gave up 4 bases and J gave up 0 bases, with 19 bases separating them. The CDR3 length is 17 residues. The CDR3 DNA follows: TGTGCCAGCAGTTCCCCACCGGGACTCAGGAGCTCCTACGAGCAGTACTTC. Amino acid sequence: CASSSPPGLRSSYEQYF.

This chain uses TRBV9 with TRBJ2-5; no firm D call. Trimming shortened V by 0 bases and J by 5 bases, and 5 bases separated the two germline ends. Germline V CDR1 and CDR2: SGDLS, YYNGEE. This CDR3 comprises 12 residues. CDR3 amino acids: CASSVAFETQYF. The DNA for the CDR3 is TGTGCCAGCAGCGTAGCTTTCGAGACCCAGTACTTC.

The rearrangement joins TRBV7-6 to TRBJ2-7, with a weak D call TRBD2 (6 bases). The CDR3 has 14 amino acids. The germline CDR1 and CDR2 sequences are SGHVS and FNYEAQ. The V and J ends lost 3 bases and 2 bases respectively, with 11 bases between them. This chain's CDR3 is CASSFRDSAYEQYF. In DNA form, the CDR3 reads TGTGCCAGCAGCTTCCGGGACTCAGCCTACGAGCAGTACTTC. Based on the CDR3 plus reference TRBV7-6 and TRBJ2-7, the full variable domain is GAGVSQSPRYKVTKRGQDVALRCDPISGHVSLYWYRQALGQGPEFLTYFNYEAQQDKSGLPNDRFSAERPEGSISTLTIQRTEQRDSAMYRCASSFRDSAYEQYFGPGTRLTVT.

The genes are TRBV7-3 and TRBJ1-1; TRBD1 aligns across 7 bases. CDR3 length: 13 residues. Germline V gene data show CDR1 as SGHTA and CDR2 as FQGTGA. After removal of 5 bases from V and 10 bases from J, the junction contained 10 bases not matched to a gene. CDR3 loop: CASSPQQGFAAFF. CDR3 nucleotide sequence: TGTGCCAGCAGCCCTCAACAGGGGTTTGCAGCTTTCTTT.

This clone was picked up one time. CDR3 in amino acids: CASSYGQGEKLFF. The DNA for the CDR3 is TGTGCCAGCAGTTATGGCCAGGGCGAAAAACTGTTTTTT. The V gene is TRBV6-1, the J gene TRBJ1-4, with a weak D call TRBD1 (5 bases). The V and J ends lost 5 bases and 8 bases respectively, with 12 bases between them. The germline V gene has CDR1 MNHNS and CDR2 SASEGT. The CDR3 sequence is 13 residues long.

The chain is built from TRBV4-1 and TRBJ2-7; 15 positions agree with TRBD2. Germline V gene sequence: CDR1 MGHRA, CDR2 YSYEKL. The CDR3 spans 18 residues. The ends lost 6 bases at V and 1 base at J; junction bases unmatched: 10. CDR3: CASRTGLAGGDPSYEQYF. In DNA, the CDR3 is TGCGCCAGCAGAACGGGACTAGCGGGGGGTGACCCATCCTACGAGCAGTACTTC.

The chain couples TRBV27 to TRBJ2-1, with D perhaps TRBD1 (5 bases). CDR3 size: 12 residues. V shed 6 bases and J shed 9 bases, with 12 bases lying between them. Germline V lookup: CDR1 MNHEY, CDR2 SMNVEV (reference sequence). The CDR3 sequence: CASSSGYVEQFF. The DNA of the CDR3 is TGTGCCAGCAGCTCAGGGTATGTTGAGCAGTTCTTC.

CDR3 loop: CASRTSGERSYEQYF. The CDR3 bases are TGCGCCAGCAGAACCTCAGGGGAAAGATCCTACGAGCAGTACTTC. The genes are TRBV5-1 and TRBJ2-7; maybe TRBD1 (6 bases). The germline CDR1 and CDR2 sequences are SGHRS and YFSETQ. This CDR3 comprises 15 residues. V dropped 5 bases and J dropped 1 base, with 16 bases sitting between them.

This sequence joins TRBV7-9 and TRBJ2-5; 8 bases are a match to TRBD2. The ends lost 1 base at V and 3 bases at J; junction bases unmatched: 4. This CDR3 is 15 amino acids long. Germline CDR1 SEHNR, CDR2 FQNEAQ (reference sequence). The CDR3, as DNA: TGTGCCAGCAGCTTAGGGGCGGGGGGCGAAGAGACCCAGTACTTC. This gives the protein CASSLGAGGEETQYF.

This chain uses TRBV18 with TRBJ2-3; TRBD2 matches at 10 bases. The CDR3 contains 17 residues. V lost 1 base, J lost 2 bases, and 6 bases stayed unmatched. CDR1 KGHSH and CDR2 LQKENI come from the germline V gene. CDR3 residues: CASSPRVTSGNTDTQYF. CDR3 in DNA: TGTGCCAGCTCACCACGAGTAACTAGCGGGAACACAGATACGCAGTATTTT. The full variable domain, with the rest looked up from reference TRBV18 and TRBJ2-3, is NAGVMQNPRHLVRRRGQEARLRCSPMKGHSHVYWYRQLPEEGLKFMVYLQKENIIDESGMPKERFSAEFPKEGPSILRIQQVVRGDSAAYFCASSPRVTSGNTDTQYFGPGTRLTVL.

The rearrangement links TRBV9 to TRBJ2-5, with 11 bases lining up with TRBD1. The CDR3 contains 15 residues. V trimming: 3 bases; J trimming: 2 bases; junction bases outside the gene matches: 3. Germline CDR1 is SGDLS and CDR2 is YYNGEE. CDR3 DNA: TGTGCCAGCAGCGCGGGGACAGGGGGTCAAGAGACCCAGTACTTC. Translating it yields CASSAGTGGQETQYF.

The chain employs TRBV7-9 and TRBJ2-5; D is possibly TRBD1 (5 bases). Between the trimmed V and J ends, which lost 5 bases and 7 bases, there was a span of 8 bases. Per germline, CDR1 SEHNR and CDR2 FQNEAQ (reference sequence). The CDR3 has 11 residues. Here the CDR3 reads CASSAQGTQYF. CDR3 nucleotide sequence: TGTGCCAGCAGCGCTCAGGGGACCCAGTACTTC.

The chain couples TRBV10-3 to TRBJ2-3; 10 nucleotides align to TRBD1. V lost 5 bases, J lost 4 bases, and 9 bases stayed unmatched. Germline V gene sequence: CDR1 ENHRY, CDR2 SYGVKD. The CDR3 covers 16 residues. CDR3 residues: CAISSRQGAGADTQYF. Written as DNA, the CDR3 is TGTGCCATCAGTTCCCGACAGGGGGCTGGAGCAGATACGCAGTATTTT.